A selection of T cell receptor beta chains follows, all from one sample in a study of blood T cells in healthy people across ages. TCRdb passed the 5' RACE reads through MiXCR, listing each CDR3 protein once. The sample yields some 1.5 million distinct CDR3 sequences, 28% seen once. Source material: blood. Source of these receptors: a woman in her twenties or thirties in good health. CDR3s include the opening cysteine and the closing phenylalanine or tryptophan. The order of the fields is J gene, V gene, CDR3 length, clone size, D gene, CDR3 protein, CDR3 DNA. D genes are given only for firm matches. Clone size is stated in some rows and not others, as once, few, many or a class when expanded.

TRBJ2-3,TRBV4-3,17,.,TRBD2,CASSQGVSGTSTDTQYF,TGCGCCAGCAGCCAAGGTGTCAGCGGGACTAGCACAGATACGCAGTATTTT
TRBJ2-7,TRBV30,12,many,.,CAWSTISYEQYF,TGTGCCTGGAGTACTATATCCTACGAGCAGTACTTC
TRBJ1-3,TRBV20-1,15,few,.,CSARDYDSSGNTIYF,TGCAGTGCTAGGGATTACGACAGCTCTGGAAACACCATATATTTT
TRBJ1-5,TRBV6-2/TRBV6-3,11,.,.,CASSFQGPQHF,TGTGCCAGCAGTTTCCAGGGGCCCCAGCATTTT
TRBJ2-3,TRBV29-1,15,.,.,CSVTGGAGSTDTQYF,TGCAGCGTTACCGGGGGCGCGGGTAGCACAGATACGCAGTATTTT
TRBJ2-1,TRBV6-2/TRBV6-3,13,.,.,CASSRPGPGEQFF,TGTGCCAGCAGCCGACCGGGCCCCGGTGAGCAGTTCTTC
TRBJ1-1,TRBV5-1,14,.,TRBD1,CASSNDRGRTEAFF,TGCGCCAGCAGCAACGACAGGGGAAGGACTGAAGCTTTCTTT
TRBJ1-2,TRBV18,15,.,TRBD1,CASSPQGQVNYGYTF,TGTGCCAGCTCACCACAAGGACAGGTCAACTATGGCTACACCTTC
TRBJ2-1,TRBV5-1,15,few,TRBD2,CASSAGLAGSYEQFF,TGCGCCAGCAGCGCGGGACTAGCGGGTTCGTATGAGCAGTTCTTC
TRBJ2-7,TRBV25-1,12,.,.,CASWGPNYEQYF,TGTGCCAGCTGGGGACCTAACTACGAGCAGTACTTC
TRBJ1-2,TRBV7-9,17,few,.,CASSYTPTGFRDYGYTF,TGTGCCAGCAGCTACACACCCACCGGATTTAGGGACTATGGCTACACCTTC
TRBJ1-5,TRBV28,12,.,.,CASSDSIGQQHF,TGTGCCAGCAGTGACTCGATAGGACAGCAGCATTTT
TRBJ2-7,TRBV7-9,13,many,.,CASSLANGGEQYF,TGTGCCAGCAGCTTAGCGAACGGCGGGGAGCAGTACTTC
TRBJ2-5,TRBV24-1,16,.,TRBD1,CATSDSGTGGRETQYF,TGTGCCACCAGTGATTCCGGGACAGGGGGCAGAGAGACCCAGTACTTC
TRBJ1-6,TRBV20-1,15,few,.,CSTREGGGYNSPLHF,TGCAGTACTAGAGAAGGAGGGGGCTATAATTCACCCCTCCACTTT
TRBJ1-1,TRBV4-3,21,once,TRBD1,CASSLNLRVLSRDRGNTEVFF,TGCGCCAGCAGCCTAAATTTACGGGTCTTATCCAGAGACAGGGGAAACACTGAAGTTTTCTTT
TRBJ2-1,TRBV5-1,12,.,.,CASRDPTHKQFF,TGCGCCAGCCGAGATCCGACTCATAAGCAGTTCTTC
TRBJ1-1,TRBV5-1,16,.,.,CASSRDLRELNTEAFF,TGCGCCAGCAGCAGGGACCTCAGGGAGCTGAACACTGAAGCTTTCTTT
TRBJ2-3,TRBV5-1,16,few,.,CASSPEGYGRPDTQYF,TGCGCCAGCAGCCCGGAGGGATATGGGCGGCCAGATACGCAGTATTTT
TRBJ2-1,TRBV21-1,15,.,.,CASSMRTLSYNEQFF,TGTGCCAGCAGCATGAGGACACTTTCCTACAATGAGCAGTTCTTC
TRBJ2-7,TRBV6-6,14,many,.,CASTPETPRDEQYF,TGTGCCAGCACCCCCGAGACTCCAAGGGACGAGCAGTACTTC
TRBJ1-2,TRBV6-5,14,few,.,CASRGPRGHYGYTF,TGTGCCAGCAGAGGCCCGCGGGGCCACTATGGCTACACCTTC
TRBJ2-7,TRBV20-1,12,.,TRBD2,CSAKGGREEQYF,TGCAGTGCTAAGGGCGGGAGAGAAGAGCAGTACTTC
TRBJ2-3,TRBV7-2,14,.,.,CASGLAANTDTQYF,TGTGCCAGCGGCTTAGCGGCGAACACAGATACGCAGTATTTT
TRBJ2-1,TRBV4-3,16,many,TRBD2,CASSQTLAASYNEQFF,TGCGCCAGCAGCCAGACACTAGCGGCCTCCTACAATGAGCAGTTCTTC
TRBJ2-5,TRBV7-9,17,few,.,CASSLWLASVNQETQYF,TGTGCCAGCAGCTTATGGTTGGCTAGCGTGAACCAAGAGACCCAGTACTTC
TRBJ1-1,TRBV3-1,12,.,.,CASSGGGREVFF,TGTGCCAGCAGCGGCGGGGGGAGAGAAGTTTTCTTT
TRBJ2-2,TRBV29-1,13,.,.,CSVDTENTGELFF,TGCAGCGTGGATACGGAGAACACCGGGGAGCTGTTTTTT
TRBJ2-7,TRBV20-1,14,many,.,CSASEPFPIYEQYF,TGCAGTGCTAGTGAACCATTCCCAATATACGAGCAGTACTTC
TRBJ1-5,TRBV2,15,.,.,CASRQGEGGNQPQHF,TGTGCCAGCAGACAGGGTGAAGGGGGCAATCAGCCCCAGCATTTT
TRBJ2-5,TRBV24-1,14,.,.,CATSDFQSQETQYF,TGTGCCACCAGTGATTTTCAGAGCCAAGAGACCCAGTACTTC
TRBJ1-1,TRBV29-1,13,.,.,CSVFRGVNTEAFF,TGCAGCGTTTTTAGGGGGGTGAACACTGAAGCTTTCTTT
TRBJ2-4,TRBV19,15,many,.,CASSIDRGDRNIQYF,TGTGCCAGTAGTATCGATCGGGGGGACAGAAACATTCAGTACTTC
TRBJ2-1,TRBV20-1,11,many,.,CSARREDAQFF,TGCAGTGCTCGCCGTGAGGACGCGCAGTTCTTC
TRBJ2-3,TRBV5-1,13,.,.,CASSTGRSDTQYF,TGCGCCAGCAGCACGGGGAGGTCAGATACGCAGTATTTT
TRBJ1-4,TRBV20-1,13,.,TRBD1,CSAAGTGDEKLFF,TGCAGTGCTGCCGGGACAGGGGATGAAAAACTGTTTTTT
TRBJ1-5,TRBV29-1,13,many,.,CSVSDSPNQPQHF,TGCAGCGTTTCGGACAGCCCCAATCAGCCCCAGCATTTT
TRBJ1-1,TRBV20-1,12,few,TRBD1,CSANRGDTESFF,TGCAGTGCAAACAGGGGGGACACTGAATCTTTCTTT
TRBJ1-5,TRBV3-1,15,few,TRBD1,CASSQDWTGGQPQHF,TGTGCCAGCAGCCAAGACTGGACAGGGGGCCAGCCCCAGCATTTT
TRBJ1-6,TRBV9,14,.,.,CASSVERSNSPLHF,TGTGCCAGCAGCGTAGAACGGAGTAATTCACCCCTCCACTTT
TRBJ2-7,TRBV12-3/TRBV12-4,15,.,TRBD1,CASSLEDHRGHEQYF,TGTGCCAGCAGTTTAGAGGATCACAGGGGCCACGAGCAGTACTTC
TRBJ1-1,TRBV4-1,16,.,TRBD1,CASSQDFRQGDTEAFF,TGCGCCAGCAGCCAAGATTTTAGACAGGGGGACACTGAAGCTTTCTTT
TRBJ2-7,TRBV7-6,15,.,.,CASSLGNNNAYEQYF,TGTGCCAGCAGCTTGGGGAATAACAATGCCTACGAGCAGTACTTC